This TCR beta chain stems from a study of T cell responses to AZD1222 COVID-19 vaccine. Study results and caveats: Distributed over spike, vaccine-associated CD4 TCRs predominated at 160-218 and 743-854. In all cases, repertoires were sampled only after the peak T cell response.

Generated by immunoSEQ multiplex PCR, the TCRdb table keeps only in-frame clones and is missing some. The sample gives around 99,000 clones, 70% to 90% of which show up once; less than 4.5% is in the top ten. Per germline, CDR1 MNHEY and CDR2 SVGEGT. The CDR3 covers 13 residues. Trimming stripped 2 bases from V and 2 bases from J, with 7 bases between. This clone is labeled medium-sized. The antigen is unknown. The specimen comprised peripheral blood, sampled 28 days after the second AZD1222 dose. The J gene is TRBJ2-7, the V gene TRBV6-2 or TRBV6-3; D is uncertain. This receptor was identified in an adult who received the AZD1222 COVID-19 vaccine. The CDR3 DNA follows: TGTGCCAGCAGTTACGCCGAAACCTACGAGCAGTACTTC. Translation: CASSYAETYEQYF.